This TCR beta chain is drawn from a study of cytomegalovirus exposure and HLA in healthy donors. Study-level results: Per a later analysis, HLA-associated TCR beta chains showed more clonal expansion than other, equally common TCR beta chains.

The PCR contained 60 Vbeta and 13 Jbeta primers. Sequenced by immunoSEQ multiplex PCR; TCRdb stores in-frame clones only, minus some. The sample shows 150,000 to 200,000 clones, about four fifths of them seen only once. This clone was detected only a few times. The antigen is unknown. V shed 5 bases and J shed 5 bases, with 10 bases lying between them. CDR1 is SEHNR, CDR2 FQNEAQ, per germline (reference sequence). The CDR3 has 13 residues. The sequence was obtained from a girl aged 10 to 17 in good health and CMV-seropositive. The rearrangement links TRBV7-9 to TRBJ1-5; no reliable D call. Input material: PBMCs. As DNA, the CDR3 is TGTGCCAGCAGCCCCGGGAACCATCAGCCCCAGCATTTT. Translation: CASSPGNHQPQHF. The full variable domain, in which reference TRBV7-9 and TRBJ1-5 provide the parts outside the CDR3, is DTGVSQNPRHKITKRGQNVTFRCDPISEHNRLYWYRQTLGQGPEFLTYFQNEAQLEKSRLLSDRFSAERPKGSFSTLEIQRTEQGDSAMYLCASSPGNHQPQHFGDGTRLSIL.